These 29 T cell receptor beta chains were all obtained from the same sample, sequenced in a study of T cell repertoires in cytomegalovirus infection (dated by TCRdb to between 2019 and 2020). The run used an Illumina HiSeq 1500. TCRdb itself trimmed the public reads at Q25 with fastp, ran MiXCR and retained productive beta chains. Each entry merges the rows of one CDR3 protein and shows their most common DNA and genes. This sample comprises roughly 300,000 distinct CDR3 sequences, more than 8% of them detected only once. The ten biggest clones cover 3.5% to 4.5% of the sample. The sequenced material came from PBMCs. These receptors all stem from a human donor in good health (CMV status not recorded). Some clones in this sample may be carry-over from other donors' samples.

This clonotype was observed many times. The chain uses TRBV28 and TRBJ2-7; 11 positions match TRBD1. Unmatched junction bases numbered 15, after V lost 11 bases and J lost 6 bases. The germline V gene encodes CDR1 MDHEN and CDR2 SYDVKM. The CDR3 extends over 15 amino acids. CDR3 nucleotide sequence: TGTGCCTGTATAGGGAGCCGGGACAGGGGGTTCGAGCAGTACTTC. The encoded protein is CACIGSRDRGFEQYF.

This clonotype was counted ten times or more. The rearrangement uses TRBV7-2 and TRBJ1-6; TRBD1 agrees at 8 bases. CDR3 length equals 15 residues. The germline V gene encodes CDR1 SGHTA and CDR2 FQGNSA. J was trimmed by 6 bases and V by 4 bases; bases with no gene match: 5. The CDR3 nucleotides read TGTGCCAGCAGCTCACGACAGGGGTTTAATTCACCCCTCCACTTT. It is translated as CASSSRQGFNSPLHF.

At least ten counts were recorded for this clonotype. The chain joins TRBV11-2 to TRBJ1-3; D not certain. This CDR3 is built from 14 residues. The germline V gene encodes CDR1 SGHAT and CDR2 FQNNGV. Trimming pared 3 bases from V and 6 bases from J, leaving 12 bases between. The CDR3 here is CASSFSEGANTIYF. The DNA for the CDR3 is TGTGCCAGCAGCTTCTCGGAGGGTGCAAACACCATATATTTT.

For the CDR3, the DNA is TGTGCCACCAGCAGAGATAGCGCCGAGGTCCAGCATTTT. Translation: CATSRDSAEVQHF. The chain is built from TRBV15 and TRBJ1-5, with D uncertain. In germline, CDR1 is LNHNV, CDR2 YYDKDF (reference sequence). The V gene lost 0 bases and the J gene lost 12 bases, with 12 bases spanning the gap. CDR3 size: 13 residues.

This chain uses TRBV19 with TRBJ1-1; D perhaps matches TRBD1 (5 bases). With 2 bases removed from V and 5 bases from J, the gap between germline ends came to 12 bases. CDR1 and CDR2 (germline): LNHDA, SQIVND (reference sequence). CDR3 length equals 14 residues. The CDR3 protein is CASSITEGRTEAFF. The CDR3 coding sequence is TGTGCCAGTAGTATAACAGAGGGGAGGACTGAAGCTTTCTTT.

This sequence joins TRBV19 and TRBJ1-2; no firm D call. In germline, CDR1 is LNHDA, CDR2 SQIVND (reference sequence). The CDR3 length is 14 residues. V lost 2 bases and J lost 6, with 13 bases in between. The CDR3 DNA is TGTGCCAGTAGTATATTTCGAGGGCAGGATGGCTACACCTTC. Translated, it gives CASSIFRGQDGYTF.

This clonotype occurred a few times. The V call is TRBV15, the J call TRBJ2-1; no firm D call. V was cut by 0 bases and J by 0 bases, with 9 bases left in between. Germline V gene sequence: CDR1 LNHNV, CDR2 YYDKDF (reference sequence). This CDR3 region has 16 residues. The CDR3 loop is CATSRDRPSSYNEQFF. CDR3 DNA sequence: TGTGCCACCAGCAGAGATCGGCCAAGCTCCTACAATGAGCAGTTCTTC.

The J gene is TRBJ1-1, the V gene TRBV19, with D possibly being TRBD1 (6 bases). Germline values: CDR1 LNHDA, CDR2 SQIVND (reference sequence). CDR3 length equals 16 residues. V was trimmed by 6 bases and J by 0 bases, leaving 17 bases between them. The CDR3 region is CASRSFGQTMNTEAFF. CDR3 DNA: TGTGCCAGTAGGTCCTTCGGACAGACCATGAACACTGAAGCTTTCTTT.

The table lists this clonotype with many counts. J is TRBJ2-7 and V is TRBV11-2, with 9 positions matching TRBD1. This CDR3 contains 15 residues. Germline V gene lookup returns CDR1 SGHAT and CDR2 FQNNGV. Germline trimming cut 6 bases from V and 2 bases from J; bases unmatched to any gene: 8. The CDR3 spells CASRAPGTGTYEQYF. As DNA, the CDR3 is TGTGCCAGCAGAGCCCCTGGGACAGGGACCTACGAGCAGTACTTC.

V usage is TRBV12-5 and J usage is TRBJ2-3; weak D call: TRBD2 (5 bases). Germline CDR1 and CDR2: LGHNT and FRNRAP. V was cut by 6 bases and J by 0 bases, with 7 bases left in between. The CDR3 runs to 13 residues. DNA of the CDR3: TGTGCTAGTGGCTCGGGGAGCACAGATACGCAGTATTTT. Protein sequence: CASGSGSTDTQYF.

The chain couples TRBV25-1 to TRBJ1-1, with a weak D call TRBD1 (5 bases). Germline V gives CDR1 MGHDK, CDR2 SYGVNS. Trimming stripped 1 base from V and 6 bases from J, with 15 bases between. CDR3 size: 15 residues. The CDR3 sequence: CASSEFWGTAAEAFF. Here the CDR3 DNA reads TGTGCCAGCAGTGAATTTTGGGGGACCGCGGCTGAAGCTTTCTTT.

The chain recombines TRBV7-7 with TRBJ2-7; TRBD2 matches at 12 bases. J was trimmed by 6 bases and V by 5 bases; bases with no gene match: 11. CDR1 and CDR2 (germline): SSHAT, FNYEAQ (reference sequence). The length of the CDR3 is 16 residues. The CDR3 region has the DNA TGTGCCAGCAGCCCCCTAGCGGGAGGGCCCCCTTCCGAGCAGTACTTC. Translation: CASSPLAGGPPSEQYF. The full variable domain, with the rest looked up from reference TRBV7-7 and TRBJ2-7, is GAGVSQSPRYKVTKRGQDVTLRCDPISSHATLYWYQQALGQGPEFLTYFNYEAQPDKSGLPSDRFSAERPEGSISTLTIQRTEQRDSAMYRCASSPLAGGPPSEQYFGPGTRLTVT.

This clonotype was seen only a few times. The genes are TRBV6-2 or TRBV6-3 and TRBJ2-1; 7 bases line up with TRBD2. The CDR3 has 17 amino acids. J lost 0 bases, V lost 2 bases, and 7 bases had no gene match. Germline CDR1 reads MNHEY; CDR2 reads SVGEGT. The CDR3: CASSYKSGASSYNEQFF. Written as DNA, the CDR3 is TGTGCCAGCAGTTACAAGAGCGGGGCGAGCTCCTACAATGAGCAGTTCTTC.

V and J are TRBV13 and TRBJ1-1; 9 bases are a match to TRBD1. CDR3 length: 15 amino acids. V lost 4 bases, J lost 4 bases, and 7 bases stayed unmatched. Per the germline V gene, CDR1 is PRHDT and CDR2 is FYEKMQ (reference sequence). The CDR3 loop reads CASSSPGTGSTEAFF. CDR3 DNA: TGTGCCAGCAGCTCGCCCGGGACAGGGAGCACTGAAGCTTTCTTT.

V usage is TRBV7-2 and J usage is TRBJ1-3; weak D call: TRBD1 (5 bases). The V end lost 5 bases, the J end lost 5 bases, and 22 bases lay between the germline ends. This CDR3 spans 17 amino acids. The germline gives CDR1 SGHTA, CDR2 FQGNSA. CDR3 protein: CASSLTPDKIFRNTIYF. The CDR3 DNA reads TGTGCCAGCAGCCTTACCCCGGACAAGATATTTAGAAACACCATATATTTT.

This clonotype was seen repeatedly, ten times or more. The chain couples TRBV7-2 to TRBJ1-3; D is ambiguous. V lost 1 base to trimming and J lost 0 bases, with 16 bases between them. The CDR3 runs 18 residues. The germline gives CDR1 SGHTA, CDR2 FQGNSA. The CDR3, as DNA: TGTGCCAGCAGCTTAGTGAGACCGGGCCCGAACTCTGGAAACACCATATATTTT. Protein product: CASSLVRPGPNSGNTIYF.

This clonotype has at least ten counts. This rearrangement joins TRBV10-2 to TRBJ2-1; 8 bases are a match to TRBD2. This CDR3 region has 16 residues. V dropped 6 bases and J dropped 0; count of bases not matched to a gene: 7. In germline, CDR1 is WSHSY, CDR2 SAAADI. The CDR3 sequence is CASRLTSEHSYNEQFF. The CDR3 nucleotides are TGCGCCAGCAGGCTGACTAGCGAACACTCCTACAATGAGCAGTTCTTC.

The chain links TRBV4-2 to TRBJ2-5; 8 nucleotides match TRBD2. The CDR3 has 16 residues. Germline loops: CDR1 LGHNA, CDR2 YNFKEQ. Trimming cost V 1 base and J 4 bases; bases outside gene matches: 8. This CDR3 reads CASSQGLRGATETQYF. CDR3 DNA sequence: TGTGCCAGCAGCCAAGGGCTGCGGGGGGCAACAGAGACCCAGTACTTC.

This chain joins TRBV29-1 and TRBJ1-1; maybe TRBD1 (5 bases). Germline values: CDR1 SQVTM, CDR2 ANQGSEA. This CDR3 region has 13 residues. V lost 2 bases to trimming and J lost 7 bases, with 14 bases between them. DNA of the CDR3: TGCAGCGTTGAATCGGGGGTGACCTTTGAAGCTTTCTTT. This gives the protein CSVESGVTFEAFF.

This chain joins TRBV7-9 and TRBJ2-7; 7 bases map to TRBD1. The V and J ends lost 2 bases and 0 bases, in that order; junction bases with no gene match: 7. Germline V gene lookup returns CDR1 SEHNR and CDR2 FQNEAQ (reference sequence). The CDR3 is made up of 16 amino acids. The CDR3 loop is CASSLTLGTVSYEQYF. The CDR3 DNA reads TGTGCCAGCAGCTTAACCCTCGGGACAGTCTCCTACGAGCAGTACTTC.

In its sample, this clonotype was seen many times. The chain couples TRBV25-1 to TRBJ2-3, with D unclear. V was pared by 3 bases and J by 0 bases, with 13 bases between. Per germline, CDR1 MGHDK and CDR2 SYGVNS. The CDR3 is 16 residues long. CDR3 coding DNA: TGTGCCAGCAGTGAGTCTCCCGGGTCTAGCACAGATACGCAGTATTTT. Its translation is CASSESPGSSTDTQYF.

The genes are TRBV7-8 and TRBJ2-5; D gene unclear. This CDR3 contains 15 residues. V was shortened by 1 base and J by 5 bases, with 14 bases between the two germline ends. The germline V gene has CDR1 SGHVS and CDR2 FQNEAQ. This CDR3 reads CASSLERVHGETQYF. In nucleotides, the CDR3 is TGTGCCAGCAGCTTAGAACGGGTCCACGGGGAGACCCAGTACTTC.

A remark on this clonotype: The junction departs from germline at one end; a sequencing error may be responsible. The chain couples TRBV19 to TRBJ2-7; 7 positions match TRBD1. The CDR3 contains 12 residues. The V gene's germline CDR1 is LNHDA and CDR2 SQIVND (reference sequence). CDR3 DNA: TGTGTCAGTAGCTACAGGGGCCACGAGCAGTACTTC. As protein: CVSSYRGHEQYF.

This clonotype was picked up a small number of times. This chain links TRBV14 with TRBJ1-2; 7 nucleotides match TRBD1. This CDR3 region has 15 residues. V shed 8 bases, J shed 6 bases, and the junction held 15 bases outside the gene matches. Looked up from germline, CDR1 is SGHDN and CDR2 is FVKESK. The CDR3 nucleotides are TGTGCCAGCTTCCAACGCCAGGGGGGGGCGGATGGCTACACCTTC. Translation gives CASFQRQGGADGYTF.

This clonotype was observed a few times. J is TRBJ2-7 and V is TRBV6-2 or TRBV6-3; 11 bases are shared with TRBD2. Germline assignment: CDR1 MNHEY and CDR2 SVGEGT. Trimming took 6 bases from V and 6 from J; bases not matched to a gene: 7. This CDR3 region has 14 residues. The CDR3 loop reads CASSELAGVAEQYF. The CDR3 DNA reads TGTGCCAGCAGCGAACTAGCGGGAGTAGCCGAGCAGTACTTC.

There are many counts of this clonotype. The rearrangement joins TRBV28 to TRBJ2-7, with TRBD1 identical over 10 bases. Germline V gene lookup returns CDR1 MDHEN and CDR2 SYDVKM. CDR3 length: 15 amino acids. The V and J ends lost 7 bases and 2 bases, in that order; junction bases with no gene match: 8. CDR3 sequence (DNA): TGTGCCAGCATTGGTACGGGACAGGGGACCTACGAGCAGTACTTC. Protein sequence: CASIGTGQGTYEQYF.

The rearrangement links TRBV6-5 to TRBJ2-5; D is perhaps TRBD2 (6 bases). This CDR3 region has 14 residues. V lost 6 bases to trimming and J lost 5 bases, with 16 bases between them. Per germline, CDR1 MNHEY and CDR2 SVGAGI. In DNA form, the CDR3 reads TGTGCCAGCAGCCTCGGAGGGCCGGTGGAGACCCAGTACTTC. Encoded protein: CASSLGGPVETQYF.

This clonotype occurred many times. CDR3 bases: TGTGCCAGCAGCCTAGCCCCGGGACTAGCGGGACCCTACGAGCAGTACTTC. Translating gives CASSLAPGLAGPYEQYF. V is TRBV4-2 and J is TRBJ2-7; 13 nucleotides agree with TRBD2. Trimming removed 4 bases from V and 2 bases from J; junction bases left unmatched: 8. The V gene's germline CDR1 is LGHNA and CDR2 YNFKEQ. The CDR3 covers 17 residues.

This clonotype came up many times. The chain has TRBV7-2 and TRBJ2-5; D unresolved. Germline CDR1 and CDR2: SGHTA and FQGNSA. V was cut by 6 bases and J by 4 bases, with 9 bases left in between. The CDR3 extends over 12 amino acids. The CDR3 loop is CASSGRRETQYF. CDR3 in DNA: TGTGCCAGCAGTGGCAGGAGAGAGACCCAGTACTTC.